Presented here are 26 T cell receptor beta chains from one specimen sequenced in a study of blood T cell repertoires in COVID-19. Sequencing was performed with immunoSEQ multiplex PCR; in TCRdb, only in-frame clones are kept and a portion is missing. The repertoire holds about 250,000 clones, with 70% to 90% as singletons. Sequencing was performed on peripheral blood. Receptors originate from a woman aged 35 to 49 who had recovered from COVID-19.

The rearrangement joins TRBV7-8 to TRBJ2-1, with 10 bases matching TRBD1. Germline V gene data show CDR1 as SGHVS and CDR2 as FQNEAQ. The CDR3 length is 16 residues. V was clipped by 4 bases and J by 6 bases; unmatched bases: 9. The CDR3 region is CASSYVPGQGSNEQFF. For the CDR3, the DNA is TGTGCCAGCAGCTATGTTCCGGGACAGGGGAGCAATGAGCAGTTCTTC.

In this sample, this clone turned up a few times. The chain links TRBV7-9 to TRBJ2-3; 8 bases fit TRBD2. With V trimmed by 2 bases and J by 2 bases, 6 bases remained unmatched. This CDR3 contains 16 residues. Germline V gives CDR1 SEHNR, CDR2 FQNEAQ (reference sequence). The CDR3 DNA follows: TGTGCCAGCAGCTTATGGGCTAGCGGGCCCACAGATACGCAGTATTTT. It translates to CASSLWASGPTDTQYF. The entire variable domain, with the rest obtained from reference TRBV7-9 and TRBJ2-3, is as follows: DTGVSQNPRHKITKRGQNVTFRCDPISEHNRLYWYRQTLGQGPEFLTYFQNEAQLEKSRLLSDRFSAERPKGSFSTLEIQRTEQGDSAMYLCASSLWASGPTDTQYFGPGTRLTVL.

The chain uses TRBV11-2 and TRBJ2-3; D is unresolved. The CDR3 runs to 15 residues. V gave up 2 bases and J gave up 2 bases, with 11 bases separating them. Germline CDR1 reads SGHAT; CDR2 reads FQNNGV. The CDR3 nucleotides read TGTGCCAGCAGCTTACTGCGCCGTTCCACAGATACGCAGTATTTT. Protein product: CASSLLRRSTDTQYF.

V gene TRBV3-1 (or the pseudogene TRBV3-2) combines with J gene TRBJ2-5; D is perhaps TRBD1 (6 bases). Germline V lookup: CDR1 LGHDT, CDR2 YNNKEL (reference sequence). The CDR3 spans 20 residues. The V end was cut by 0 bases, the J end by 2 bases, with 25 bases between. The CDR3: CASSQDRPNRAGSRQETQYF. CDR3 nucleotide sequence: TGTGCCAGCAGCCAAGATCGTCCGAACAGGGCAGGGTCTAGGCAAGAGACCCAGTACTTC.

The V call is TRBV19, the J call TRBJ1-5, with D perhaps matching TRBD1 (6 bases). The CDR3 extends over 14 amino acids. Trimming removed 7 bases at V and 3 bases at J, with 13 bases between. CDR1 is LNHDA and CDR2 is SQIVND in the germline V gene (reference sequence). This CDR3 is CASNLRDTNQPQHF. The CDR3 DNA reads TGTGCCAGTAACCTCCGGGACACCAATCAGCCCCAGCATTTT. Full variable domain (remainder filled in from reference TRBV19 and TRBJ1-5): DGGITQSPKYLFRKEGQNVTLSCEQNLNHDAMYWYRQDPGQGLRLIYYSQIVNDFQKGDIAEGYSVSREKKESFPLTVTSAQKNPTAFYLCASNLRDTNQPQHFGDGTRLSIL.

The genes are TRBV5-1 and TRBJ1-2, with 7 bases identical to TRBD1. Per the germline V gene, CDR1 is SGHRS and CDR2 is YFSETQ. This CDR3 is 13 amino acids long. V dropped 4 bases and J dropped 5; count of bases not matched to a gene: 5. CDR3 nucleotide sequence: TGCGCCAGCAGCCCGGGACAGAGTTATGGCTACACCTTC. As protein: CASSPGQSYGYTF.

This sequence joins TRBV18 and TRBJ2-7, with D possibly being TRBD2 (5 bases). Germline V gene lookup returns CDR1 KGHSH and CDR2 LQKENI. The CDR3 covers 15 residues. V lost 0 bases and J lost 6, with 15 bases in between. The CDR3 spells CASSPPLGPRAEQYF. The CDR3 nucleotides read TGTGCCAGCTCACCACCGCTGGGCCCGAGGGCCGAGCAGTACTTC. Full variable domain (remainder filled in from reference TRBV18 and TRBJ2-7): NAGVMQNPRHLVRRRGQEARLRCSPMKGHSHVYWYRQLPEEGLKFMVYLQKENIIDESGMPKERFSAEFPKEGPSILRIQQVVRGDSAAYFCASSPPLGPRAEQYFGPGTRLTVT.

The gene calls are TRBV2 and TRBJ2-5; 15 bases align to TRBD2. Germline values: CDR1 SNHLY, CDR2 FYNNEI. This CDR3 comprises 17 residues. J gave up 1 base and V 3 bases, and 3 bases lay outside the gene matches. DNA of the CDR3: TGTGCCAGCAGTGATGGGGGACTAGCGGGGGGCCAAGAGACCCAGTACTTC. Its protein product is CASSDGGLAGGQETQYF. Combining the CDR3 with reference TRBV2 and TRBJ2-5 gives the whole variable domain EPEVTQTPSHQVTQMGQEVILRCVPISNHLYFYWYRQILGQKVEFLVSFYNNEISEKSEIFDDQFSVERPDGSNFTLKIRSTKLEDSAMYFCASSDGGLAGGQETQYFGPGTRLLVL.

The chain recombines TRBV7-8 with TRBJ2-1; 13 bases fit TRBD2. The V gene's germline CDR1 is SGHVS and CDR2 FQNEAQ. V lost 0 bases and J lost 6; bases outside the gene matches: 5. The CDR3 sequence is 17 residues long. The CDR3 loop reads CASSLAGGLAGINEQFF. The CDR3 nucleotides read TGTGCCAGCAGCTTAGCCGGGGGACTAGCGGGGATCAATGAGCAGTTCTTC.

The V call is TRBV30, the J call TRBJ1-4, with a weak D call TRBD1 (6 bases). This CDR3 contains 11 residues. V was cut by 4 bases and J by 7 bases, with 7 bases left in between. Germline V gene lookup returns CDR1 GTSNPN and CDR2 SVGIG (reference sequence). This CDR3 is CAWTRGEKLFF. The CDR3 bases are TGTGCCTGGACCAGGGGTGAAAAACTGTTTTTT.

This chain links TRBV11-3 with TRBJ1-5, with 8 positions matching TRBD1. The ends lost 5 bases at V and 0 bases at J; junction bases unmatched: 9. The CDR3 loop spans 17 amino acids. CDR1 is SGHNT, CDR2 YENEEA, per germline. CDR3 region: CASSPKGTGYSNQPQHF. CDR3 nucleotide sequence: TGTGCCAGCAGCCCGAAAGGGACAGGATATAGCAATCAGCCCCAGCATTTT.

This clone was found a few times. CDR3 in amino acids: CASSLGTGDEQFF. The CDR3 DNA is TGTGCCAGCAGCTTGGGGACAGGGGATGAGCAGTTCTTC. The rearrangement uses TRBV7-3 and TRBJ2-1; TRBD1 matches at 10 bases. Germline V gene data show CDR1 as SGHTA and CDR2 as FQGTGA. Germline trimming cut 3 bases from V and 8 bases from J; bases unmatched to any gene: 1. The CDR3 is 13 residues long.

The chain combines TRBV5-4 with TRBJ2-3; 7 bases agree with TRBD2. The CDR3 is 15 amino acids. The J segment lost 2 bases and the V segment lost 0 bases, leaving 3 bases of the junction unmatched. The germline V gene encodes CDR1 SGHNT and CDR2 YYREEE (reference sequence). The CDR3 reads CASSLGGRVTDTQYF. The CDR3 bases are TGTGCCAGCAGCTTGGGGGGGAGGGTCACAGATACGCAGTATTTT.

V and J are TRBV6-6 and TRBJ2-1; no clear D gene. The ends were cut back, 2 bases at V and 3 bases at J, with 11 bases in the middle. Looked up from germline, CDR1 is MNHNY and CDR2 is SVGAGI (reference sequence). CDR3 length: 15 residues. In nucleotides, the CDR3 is TGTGCCAGCAGTTACGAAGTACACAGCTACAATGAGCAGTTCTTC. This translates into CASSYEVHSYNEQFF.

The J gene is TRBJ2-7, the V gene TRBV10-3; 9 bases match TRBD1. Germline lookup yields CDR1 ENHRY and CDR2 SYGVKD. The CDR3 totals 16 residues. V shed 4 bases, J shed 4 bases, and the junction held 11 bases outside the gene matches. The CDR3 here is CAISGRTGAFPYEQYF. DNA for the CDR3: TGTGCCATCAGTGGCAGGACAGGGGCATTTCCATACGAGCAGTACTTC.

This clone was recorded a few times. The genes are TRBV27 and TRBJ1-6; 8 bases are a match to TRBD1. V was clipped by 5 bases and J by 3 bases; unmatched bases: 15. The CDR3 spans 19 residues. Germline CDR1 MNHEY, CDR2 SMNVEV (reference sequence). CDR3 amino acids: CASSPDQGRGRVYNSPLHF. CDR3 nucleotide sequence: TGTGCCAGCAGTCCCGATCAGGGCAGGGGGCGGGTCTATAATTCACCCCTCCACTTT.

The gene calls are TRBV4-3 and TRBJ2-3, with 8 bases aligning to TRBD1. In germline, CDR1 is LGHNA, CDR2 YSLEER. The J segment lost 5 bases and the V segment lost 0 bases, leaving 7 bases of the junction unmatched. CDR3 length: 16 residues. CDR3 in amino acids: CASSQDRRGLGDTQYF. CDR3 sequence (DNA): TGCGCCAGCAGCCAAGATCGCAGGGGGCTGGGAGATACGCAGTATTTT.

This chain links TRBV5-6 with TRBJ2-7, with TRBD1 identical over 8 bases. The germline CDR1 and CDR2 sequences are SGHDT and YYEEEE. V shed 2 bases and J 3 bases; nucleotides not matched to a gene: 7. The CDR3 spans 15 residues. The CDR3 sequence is CASSFWDRTNYEQYF. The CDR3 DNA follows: TGTGCCAGCAGCTTCTGGGACAGGACAAACTACGAGCAGTACTTC.

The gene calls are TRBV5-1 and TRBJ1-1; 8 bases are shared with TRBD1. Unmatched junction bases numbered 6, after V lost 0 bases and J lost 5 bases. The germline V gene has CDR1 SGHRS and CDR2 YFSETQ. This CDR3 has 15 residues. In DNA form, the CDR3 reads TGCGCCAGCAGCTTGGCCAGGGGGCGTAGGACTGAAGCTTTCTTT. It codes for CASSLARGRRTEAFF.

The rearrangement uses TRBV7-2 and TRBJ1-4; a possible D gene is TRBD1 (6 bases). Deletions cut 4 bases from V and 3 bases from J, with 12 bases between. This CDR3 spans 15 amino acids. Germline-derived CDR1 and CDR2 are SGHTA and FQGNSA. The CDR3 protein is CASSSDGGPNEKLFF. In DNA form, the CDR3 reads TGTGCCAGCAGCTCAGACGGGGGGCCTAATGAAAAACTGTTTTTT.

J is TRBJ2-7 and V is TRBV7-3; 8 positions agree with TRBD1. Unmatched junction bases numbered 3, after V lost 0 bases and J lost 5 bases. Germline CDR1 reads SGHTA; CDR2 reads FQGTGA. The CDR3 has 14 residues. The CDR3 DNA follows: TGTGCCAGCAGCTTAACCTCGACAGGGGACGAGCAGTACTTC. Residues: CASSLTSTGDEQYF.

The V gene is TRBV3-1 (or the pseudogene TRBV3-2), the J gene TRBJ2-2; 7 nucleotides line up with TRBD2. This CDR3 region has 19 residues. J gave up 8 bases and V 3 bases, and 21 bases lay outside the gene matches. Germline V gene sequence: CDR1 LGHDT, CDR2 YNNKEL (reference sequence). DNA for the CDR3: TGTGCCAGCAGCCAGATATACCTGGCTAGCGGAAAAACCGTGGGGGAGCTGTTTTTT. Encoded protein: CASSQIYLASGKTVGELFF.

The CDR3, as DNA: TGTGCCAGCAGCTTAAGTCTAGCGGGCTCCTACAATGAGCAGTTCTTC. Amino acids: CASSLSLAGSYNEQFF. The chain uses TRBV7-3 and TRBJ2-1; TRBD2 matches 8 bases. Trimming at V came to 1 base and at J to 0 bases, leaving 2 bases not matched to a gene. Germline lookup yields CDR1 SGHTA and CDR2 FQGTGA. The CDR3 contains 16 residues.

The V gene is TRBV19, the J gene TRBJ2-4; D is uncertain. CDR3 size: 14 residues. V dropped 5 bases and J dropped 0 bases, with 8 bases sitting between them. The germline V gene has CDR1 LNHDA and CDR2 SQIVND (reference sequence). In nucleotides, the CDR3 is TGTGCCAGTAGTCAAGAACTAGCCAAAAACATTCAGTACTTC. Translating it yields CASSQELAKNIQYF.

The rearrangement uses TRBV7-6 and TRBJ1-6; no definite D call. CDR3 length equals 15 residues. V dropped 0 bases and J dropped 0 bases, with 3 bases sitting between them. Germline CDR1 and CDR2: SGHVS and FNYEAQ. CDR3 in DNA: TGTGCCAGCAGCTTAGCCAGCTCCTATAATTCACCCCTCCACTTT. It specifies CASSLASSYNSPLHF. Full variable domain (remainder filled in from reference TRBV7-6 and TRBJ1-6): GAGVSQSPRYKVTKRGQDVALRCDPISGHVSLYWYRQALGQGPEFLTYFNYEAQQDKSGLPNDRFSAERPEGSISTLTIQRTEQRDSAMYRCASSLASSYNSPLHFGNGTRLTVT.

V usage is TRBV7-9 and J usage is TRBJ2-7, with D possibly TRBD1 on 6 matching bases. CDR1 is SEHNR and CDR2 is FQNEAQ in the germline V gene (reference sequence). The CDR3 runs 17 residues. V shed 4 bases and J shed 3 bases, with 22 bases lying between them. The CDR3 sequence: CASSSRGRGEVDYEQYF. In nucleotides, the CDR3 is TGTGCCAGCAGCTCCAGGGGCAGGGGAGAAGTTGACTACGAGCAGTACTTC.